The 9 T cell receptor beta chains presented below share a single source sample, sequenced in a study of blood T cells in healthy people across ages. Combining a sample-barcoded 5' primer with a J-beta primer mix, a second PCR ran for roughly 7 to 12 cycles. TCRdb analysed the 5' RACE reads with MiXCR anew, one entry per CDR3 protein. The sample lists 1.8 million or so distinct CDR3 sequences; approximately 40% were seen once. Sequenced sample: blood. These receptors originate from a human donor in good health.

This clonotype was seen a handful of times. The chain is built from TRBV29-1 and TRBJ1-2, with D unresolved. With 0 bases removed from V and 7 bases from J, the gap between germline ends came to 9 bases. The CDR3 is 12 residues long. Per the germline V gene, CDR1 is SQVTM and CDR2 is ANQGSEA. The CDR3 is CSVEDPRGGYTF. CDR3 in DNA: TGCAGCGTTGAAGATCCCCGGGGTGGCTACACCTTC. Using reference TRBV29-1 and TRBJ1-2 for the parts outside the CDR3, the full variable domain is SAVISQKPSRDICQRGTSLTIQCQVDSQVTMMFWYRQQPGQSLTLIATANQGSEATYESGFVIDKFPISRPNLTFSTLTVSNMSPEDSSIYLCSVEDPRGGYTFGSGTRLTVV.

This clonotype was seen more than once but under ten times. The V and J genes are TRBV6-5 and TRBJ1-1; D possibly corresponds to TRBD1 (6 bases). The V gene's germline CDR1 is MNHEY and CDR2 SVGAGI. The CDR3 has 16 residues. V dropped 0 bases and J dropped 0 bases, with 11 bases sitting between them. CDR3 coding DNA: TGTGCCAGCAGTTACTCTCTCGGGACAATGAACACTGAAGCTTTCTTT. It is translated as CASSYSLGTMNTEAFF.

The table lists this clonotype with a few counts. At one end, the junction sequence differs from germline, possibly due to a read error. The chain joins TRBV6-5 to TRBJ2-1; 12 nucleotides match TRBD2. The CDR3 contains 20 residues. Germline-derived CDR1 and CDR2 are MNHEY and SVGAGI. This CDR3 is CANSSRGTRTLLAGGNEQFF. The CDR3 coding sequence is TGTGCCAACAGTTCCCGGGGCACTAGAACGTTACTAGCGGGGGGCAATGAGCAGTTCTTC.

V gene TRBV12-3 or TRBV12-4 combines with J gene TRBJ1-2; D is uncertain. CDR3 length equals 14 residues. V was trimmed by 1 base and J by 8 bases, leaving 14 bases between them. CDR3: CASSLGAGTDGYTF. The DNA of the CDR3 is TGTGCCAGCAGTTTAGGGGCAGGAACGGACGGCTACACCTTC.

The chain couples TRBV20-1 to TRBJ2-7; 7 bases are a match to TRBD2. Germline V lookup: CDR1 DFQATT, CDR2 SNEGSKA (reference sequence). V lost 6 bases and J lost 2; bases outside the gene matches: 7. CDR3 length: 13 residues. The CDR3 DNA sequence: TGCAGTGCCGCGGGGGATTCCACCTACGAGCAGTACTTC. It is translated as CSAAGDSTYEQYF.

This clonotype was detected a few times. The rearrangement uses TRBV6-5 and TRBJ1-1, with TRBD1 identical over 10 bases. The CDR3 is made up of 15 amino acids. The germline CDR1 and CDR2 sequences are MNHEY and SVGAGI. V shed 6 bases, J shed 1 base, and the junction held 5 bases outside the gene matches. As DNA, the CDR3 is TGTGCCAGCAGCCGCCGGGACAGGGGGAACACTGAAGCTTTCTTT. Translation gives CASSRRDRGNTEAFF.

This clonotype was seen a handful of times. V and J are TRBV20-1 and TRBJ1-2; TRBD1 agrees at 12 bases. J was trimmed by 6 bases and V by 0 bases; bases with no gene match: 8. Germline V lookup: CDR1 DFQATT, CDR2 SNEGSKA (reference sequence). The CDR3 loop spans 16 amino acids. The CDR3 nucleotides read TGCAGTGCTAGAGATCTGTGGGGACAGGGGGCGCATGGCTACACCTTC. Translating it yields CSARDLWGQGAHGYTF.

The V call is TRBV20-1, the J call TRBJ2-1, with D maybe TRBD1 (5 bases). V dropped 3 bases and J dropped 0 bases, with 9 bases sitting between them. Looked up from germline, CDR1 is DFQATT and CDR2 is SNEGSKA (reference sequence). This CDR3 is 14 amino acids long. The CDR3 spells CSASRQSSYNEQFF. Written as DNA, the CDR3 is TGCAGTGCTAGCCGACAGAGCTCCTACAATGAGCAGTTCTTC.

This clonotype came up a few times. This chain connects TRBV5-1 to TRBJ2-3, with 7 bases matching TRBD1. Germline CDR1 reads SGHRS; CDR2 reads YFSETQ. The CDR3 consists of 15 residues. Trimming took 0 bases from V and 4 from J; bases not matched to a gene: 5. The CDR3 region is CASSLVGTVADTQYF. CDR3 bases: TGCGCCAGCAGCTTGGTAGGGACAGTAGCAGATACGCAGTATTTT. The complete variable domain, with remaining parts taken from reference TRBV5-1 and TRBJ2-3, reads KAGVTQTPRYLIKTRGQQVTLSCSPISGHRSVSWYQQTPGQGLQFLFEYFSETQRNKGNFPGRFSGRQFSNSRSEMNVSTLELGDSALYLCASSLVGTVADTQYFGPGTRLTVL.